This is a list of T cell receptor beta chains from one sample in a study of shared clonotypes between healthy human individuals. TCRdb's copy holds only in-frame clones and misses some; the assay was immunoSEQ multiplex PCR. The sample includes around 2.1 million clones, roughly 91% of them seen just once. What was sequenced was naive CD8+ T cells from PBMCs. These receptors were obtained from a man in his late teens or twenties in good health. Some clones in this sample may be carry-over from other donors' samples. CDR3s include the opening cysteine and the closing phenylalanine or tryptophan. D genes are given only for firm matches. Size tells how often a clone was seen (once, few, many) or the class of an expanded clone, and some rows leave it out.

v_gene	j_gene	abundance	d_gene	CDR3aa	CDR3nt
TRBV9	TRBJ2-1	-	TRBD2	CASRKAGGTNEQFF	TGTGCCAGCAGAAAAGCGGGAGGTACGAATGAGCAGTTCTTC
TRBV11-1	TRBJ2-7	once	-	CASSLGANSGYEQYF	TGTGCCAGCAGCTTAGGTGCAAATAGTGGATACGAGCAGTACTTC
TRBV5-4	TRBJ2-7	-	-	CASSLNELREQYF	TGTGCCAGCAGCTTGAACGAACTGAGGGAGCAGTACTTC
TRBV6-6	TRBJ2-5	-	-	CASSYGAPETQYF	TGTGCCAGCAGTTACGGAGCACCGGAGACCCAGTACTTC
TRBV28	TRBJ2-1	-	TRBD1	CASSPTPAGGNEQFF	TGTGCCAGCAGTCCTACGCCGGCAGGGGGAAATGAGCAGTTCTTC
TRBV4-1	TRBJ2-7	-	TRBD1	CASSPRTGTYEQYF	TGCGCCAGCAGCCCTAGGACAGGTACCTACGAGCAGTACTTC
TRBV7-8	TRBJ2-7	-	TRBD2	CASSLGVAGGLSSYEQYF	TGTGCCAGCAGCTTAGGGGTAGCGGGAGGATTAAGCTCCTACGAGCAGTACTTC
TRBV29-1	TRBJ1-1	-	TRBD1	CSADPWDRLNTEAFF	TGCAGCGCTGACCCCTGGGACAGATTGAACACTGAAGCTTTCTTT
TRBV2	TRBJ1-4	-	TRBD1	CASTPGQANEKLFF	TGTGCCAGCACTCCGGGACAGGCTAATGAAAAACTGTTTTTT
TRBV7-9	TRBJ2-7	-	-	CASSLGGTYEQYF	TGTGCCAGCAGCTTGGGCGGGACCTACGAGCAGTACTTC